The 10 T cell receptor beta chains below were found in one sample sequenced in a study of molecular identifiers for immune sequencing clone quantification. TCRdb reanalysed the PCR reads using MiXCR and keeps one entry per CDR3 protein. The data contain over 550,000 distinct CDR3 sequences, 25% of them singletons. The sample consisted of naive CD8+ T cells from blood, with Jurkat cell RNA spiked in. The subset: FACS-sorted CD8+CD4-CCR7+CD45RA+ naive T cells. The receptors come from a human donor in good health. Some libraries in this study had Jurkat cell RNA spiked in.

This clonotype was recorded many times. J is TRBJ2-5 and V is TRBV24-1; 7 bases match TRBD2. The CDR3 covers 15 residues. V lost 3 bases and J lost 1; bases outside the gene matches: 4. Germline V gives CDR1 KGHDR, CDR2 SFDVKD. DNA for the CDR3: TGTGCCACCAGTGATCACGGGACTATCCAAGAGACCCAGTACTTC. Protein sequence: CATSDHGTIQETQYF.

This clonotype was picked up a small number of times. The chain employs TRBV3-1 and TRBJ2-3; perhaps TRBD2 as D (6 bases). Trimming took off 1 base at V and 2 bases at J, with 13 bases between the two ends. Germline CDR1 LGHDT, CDR2 YNNKEL (reference sequence). The CDR3 totals 16 residues. CDR3 residues: CASSQVALATTDTQYF. As DNA, the CDR3 is TGTGCCAGCAGCCAAGTGGCTCTAGCGACCACAGATACGCAGTATTTT.

This clonotype was seen repeatedly, ten times or more. The rearrangement uses TRBV28 and TRBJ1-2; 8 nucleotides match TRBD1. Germline lookup yields CDR1 MDHEN and CDR2 SYDVKM. V dropped 6 bases and J dropped 5; count of bases not matched to a gene: 11. CDR3 size: 15 residues. In DNA, the CDR3 is TGTGCCAGCAGCCCGGCAGGACAGGGAGATTATGGCTACACCTTC. Its protein is CASSPAGQGDYGYTF.

In its sample, this clonotype was seen many times. This chain uses TRBV7-9 with TRBJ2-7; no clear D gene. Trimming shortened V by 1 base and J by 6 bases, and 22 bases separated the two germline ends. In germline, CDR1 is SEHNR, CDR2 FQNEAQ (reference sequence). This CDR3 is built from 17 residues. The CDR3 DNA reads TGTGCCAGCAGCTTAGTGGTCAAGGTTACACGAATGTCCGAGCAGTACTTC. This codes for CASSLVVKVTRMSEQYF.

This clonotype was detected ten times or more. The chain employs TRBV30 and TRBJ2-7; 8 bases fit TRBD2. V dropped 3 bases and J dropped 4; count of bases not matched to a gene: 5. The CDR3 spans 13 residues. Germline V gene data show CDR1 as GTSNPN and CDR2 as SVGIG (reference sequence). This CDR3 reads CAWSSSGRYEQYF. The CDR3, as DNA: TGTGCCTGGAGCTCTAGCGGGCGGTACGAGCAGTACTTC.

V and J are TRBV11-2 and TRBJ2-1, with D possibly TRBD2 on 6 matching bases. There are 13 residues in the CDR3. Deletions cut 4 bases from V and 7 bases from J, with 11 bases between. CDR1 and CDR2 from the germline V gene are SGHAT and FQNNGV. DNA for the CDR3: TGTGCCAGCAGCTCCGGGGGACCGAATGAGCAGTTCTTC. As protein: CASSSGGPNEQFF.

This clonotype was seen once. V is TRBV7-6 and J is TRBJ1-3; D remains unclear. Germline V CDR1 and CDR2: SGHVS, FNYEAQ. The CDR3 has 17 residues. V was trimmed by 6 bases and J by 4 bases, leaving 22 bases between them. The CDR3 region has the DNA TGTGCCAGCAGTCTTCTTATCCCCCAAGACGCGGGAAACACCATATATTTT. Translation: CASSLLIPQDAGNTIYF.

This clonotype has at least ten counts. The rearrangement joins TRBV28 to TRBJ1-1; tentatively, D is TRBD1 (6 bases). The germline V and J ends were trimmed by 2 bases and 2 bases, with 15 bases remaining between them. The CDR3 loop spans 16 amino acids. The germline gives CDR1 MDHEN, CDR2 SYDVKM. The CDR3, as DNA: TGTGCCAGCAGTTTAACGGTCGACAGGTTAAACACTGAAGCTTTCTTT. This encodes CASSLTVDRLNTEAFF.

This clonotype has at least ten counts. The V and J genes are TRBV7-9 and TRBJ2-2; D gene unclear. Germline V gives CDR1 SEHNR, CDR2 FQNEAQ (reference sequence). The CDR3 contains 11 residues. V was shortened by 4 bases and J by 7 bases, with 4 bases between the two germline ends. The CDR3 protein is CASSSGGELFF. The DNA for the CDR3 is TGTGCCAGCAGCTCCGGCGGGGAGCTGTTTTTT.

This rearrangement joins TRBV10-3 to TRBJ2-5; TRBD1 matches at 7 bases. The CDR3 consists of 18 residues. Germline CDR1 reads ENHRY; CDR2 reads SYGVKD. Trimming at V came to 7 bases and at J to 2 bases, leaving 19 bases not matched to a gene. CDR3 amino acids: CAINESGTVRPIQETQYF. Written as DNA, the CDR3 is TGTGCCATCAACGAATCCGGGACAGTGAGACCGATTCAAGAGACCCAGTACTTC.